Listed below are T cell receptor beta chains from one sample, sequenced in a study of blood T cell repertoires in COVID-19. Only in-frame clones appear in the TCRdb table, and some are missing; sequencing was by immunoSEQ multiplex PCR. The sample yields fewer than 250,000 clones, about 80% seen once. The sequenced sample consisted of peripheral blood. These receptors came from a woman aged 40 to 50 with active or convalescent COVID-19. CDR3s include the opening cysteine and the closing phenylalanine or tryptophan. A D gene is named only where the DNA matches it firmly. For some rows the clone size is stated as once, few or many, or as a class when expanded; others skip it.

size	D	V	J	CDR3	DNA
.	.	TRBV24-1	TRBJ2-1	CATSDQMDRGSYNEQFF	TGTGCCACCAGTGATCAAATGGACCGGGGCTCCTACAATGAGCAGTTCTTC
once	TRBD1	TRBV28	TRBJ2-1	CAIGTGRFEQFF	TGTGCCATCGGGACAGGGCGCTTTGAGCAGTTCTTC
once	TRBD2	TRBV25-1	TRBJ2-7	CASRGGEYPYEQYF	TGTGCCAGCAGGGGAGGGGAGTATCCCTACGAGCAGTACTTC
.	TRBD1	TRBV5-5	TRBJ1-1	CASSLRDSSEAFF	TGTGCCAGCAGCTTGCGGGACAGCTCTGAAGCTTTCTTT
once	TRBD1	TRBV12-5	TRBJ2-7	CASGLVPGQGEYEQYF	TGTGCTAGTGGTTTGGTACCGGGACAGGGGGAATACGAGCAGTACTTC
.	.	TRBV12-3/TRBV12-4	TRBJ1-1	CASSSTGEVAFF	TGTGCCAGCAGTTCGACAGGAGAGGTGGCTTTCTTT
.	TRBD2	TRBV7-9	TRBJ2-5	CASSSGASGDQETQYF	TGTGCCAGCAGCAGCGGGGCTAGCGGGGACCAAGAGACCCAGTACTTC
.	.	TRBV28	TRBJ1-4	CASRTGTTNEKLFF	TGTGCCAGCAGGACAGGAACAACTAATGAAAAACTGTTTTTT
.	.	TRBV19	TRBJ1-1	CASSTGSMNTEAFF	TGTGCCAGCTCCACAGGGTCGATGAACACTGAAGCTTTCTTT
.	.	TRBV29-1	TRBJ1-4	CSLTLSTAGEKLFF	TGCAGCCTGACACTCTCGACGGCTGGGGAAAAACTGTTTTTT
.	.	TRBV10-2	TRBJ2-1	CASSLFSEEDEQFF	TGCGCCAGCTCCCTTTTTAGCGAGGAGGATGAGCAGTTCTTC
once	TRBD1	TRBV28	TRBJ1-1	CASSPPDRGNTEAFF	TGTGCCAGCAGTCCCCCGGACAGGGGGAACACTGAAGCTTTCTTT
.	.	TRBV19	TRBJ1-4	CASSIAERNEKLFF	TGTGCCAGTAGTATCGCAGAACGTAATGAAAAACTGTTTTTT
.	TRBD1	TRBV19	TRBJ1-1	CASSGTQGAIF	TGTGCCAGTAGTGGAACGCAGGGGGCTATCTTT
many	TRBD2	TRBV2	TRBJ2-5	CASSEARSGGGETQYF	TGTGCCAGCAGTGAAGCGCGCAGCGGGGGGGGAGAGACCCAGTACTTC
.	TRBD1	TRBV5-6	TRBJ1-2	CASTLLGQEDGYTF	TGTGCCAGCACCCTCCTTGGACAGGAGGATGGCTACACCTTC
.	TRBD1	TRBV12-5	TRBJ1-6	CASGLGQGRSPLHF	TGTGCTAGTGGTCTTGGACAGGGGCGTTCACCCCTCCACTTT
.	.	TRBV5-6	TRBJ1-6	CASSFGRGNSPLHF	TGTGCCAGCAGCTTCGGACGGGGAAATTCACCCCTCCACTTT
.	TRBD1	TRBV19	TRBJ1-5	CASKDRGNQPQHF	TGTGCCAGTAAGGACAGGGGGAATCAGCCCCAGCATTTT
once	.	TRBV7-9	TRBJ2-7	CASSLDLSTYEQYF	TGTGCCAGCAGCTTAGACTTAAGCACCTACGAGCAGTACTTC
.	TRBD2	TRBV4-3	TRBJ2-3	CASSQGIAGGQGDTQYF	TGCGCCAGCAGCCAAGGGATAGCGGGGGGGCAAGGAGATACGCAGTATTTT
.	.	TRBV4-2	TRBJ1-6	CASSQAGTFSYNSPLHF	TGTGCCAGCAGCCAAGCCGGGACTTTCTCCTATAATTCACCCCTCCACTTT
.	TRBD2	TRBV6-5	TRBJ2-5	CASSWGLADQETQYF	TGTGCCAGCAGTTGGGGCCTAGCGGACCAAGAGACCCAGTACTTC
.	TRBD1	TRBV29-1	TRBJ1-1	CSGRQGSFTEAFF	TGCAGCGGACGACAGGGAAGTTTCACTGAAGCTTTCTTT
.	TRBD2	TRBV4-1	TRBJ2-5	CASSQDGTSVAAQYF	TGCGCCAGCAGCCAAGATGGGACTAGCGTCGCGGCCCAGTACTTC
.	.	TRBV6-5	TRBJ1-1	CASRFGSDGGTEAFF	TGTGCCAGCAGGTTTGGGTCGGACGGAGGCACTGAAGCTTTCTTT
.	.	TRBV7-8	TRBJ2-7	CASSPGSHEQYF	TGTGCCAGCAGCCCAGGGTCCCACGAGCAGTACTTC
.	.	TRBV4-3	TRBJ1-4	CASSQGETNEKLFF	TGCGCCAGCAGCCAAGGGGAGACAAATGAAAAACTGTTTTTT
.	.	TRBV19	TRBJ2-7	CASSIAPSLLYEQYF	TGTGCCAGTAGTATAGCCCCCAGCCTACTATACGAGCAGTACTTC
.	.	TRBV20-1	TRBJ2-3	CSASGGGSSGHSTDTQYF	TGCAGTGCTAGTGGAGGAGGGTCCAGCGGCCACTCCACAGATACGCAGTATTTT
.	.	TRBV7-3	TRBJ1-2	CASSLFLSEGGYTF	TGTGCCAGCAGCTTATTTCTCTCGGAGGGCGGCTACACCTTC
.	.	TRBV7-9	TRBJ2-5	CASSLWGHGQETQYF	TGTGCCAGCAGCTTATGGGGACACGGCCAAGAGACCCAGTACTTC
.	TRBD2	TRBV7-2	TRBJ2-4	CASSSGGRGSIQYF	TGTGCCAGCAGCTCCGGAGGGCGGGGGAGCATTCAGTACTTC
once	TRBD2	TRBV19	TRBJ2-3	CASSIDGRVADTQYF	TGTGCCAGTAGTATAGACGGGAGGGTGGCTGATACGCAGTATTTT
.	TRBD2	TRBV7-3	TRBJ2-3	CASSLASGGALDTQYF	TGTGCCAGCAGCTTAGCGAGCGGGGGGGCCCTGGATACGCAGTATTTT
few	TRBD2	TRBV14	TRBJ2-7	CASSQFSGRETYEQYF	TGTGCCAGCAGCCAGTTTAGCGGGAGGGAGACCTACGAGCAGTACTTC
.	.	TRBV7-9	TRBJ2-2	CASSFEGPGTGELFF	TGTGCCAGCAGCTTCGAGGGTCCGGGAACCGGGGAGCTGTTTTTT
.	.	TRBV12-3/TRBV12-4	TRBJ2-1	CASSVGGNNEQFF	TGTGCCAGCAGCGTGGGGGGTAACAATGAGCAGTTCTTC
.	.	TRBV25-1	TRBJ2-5	CASSESSPSDQETQYF	TGTGCCAGCAGTGAATCCTCCCCTAGCGATCAAGAGACCCAGTACTTC
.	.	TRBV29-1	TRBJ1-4	CSVASRVDEKLFF	TGCAGCGTTGCAAGCAGGGTGGATGAAAAACTGTTTTTT
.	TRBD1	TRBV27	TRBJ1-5	CASSSTGGRNQPQHF	TGTGCCAGCAGTTCGACAGGGGGCCGCAATCAGCCCCAGCATTTT
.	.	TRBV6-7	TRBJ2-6	CASSRDRPGANVLTF	TGTGCCAGCAGCCGCGACAGGCCTGGGGCCAACGTCCTGACTTTC
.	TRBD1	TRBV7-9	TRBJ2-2	CASSTRDRGTGELFF	TGTGCCAGCAGCACCCGGGACAGGGGCACCGGGGAGCTGTTTTTT
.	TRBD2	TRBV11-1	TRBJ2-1	CASSPSGRGSYNEQFF	TGTGCCAGCAGCCCTAGCGGGAGAGGATCCTACAATGAGCAGTTCTTC
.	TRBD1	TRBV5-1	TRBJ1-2	CASSTDRFSNYGYTF	TGCGCCAGCAGCACGGACAGGTTTTCTAACTATGGCTACACCTTC
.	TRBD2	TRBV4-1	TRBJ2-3	CASSQFLAGDTQYF	TGCGCCAGCAGCCAATTTCTAGCGGGAGATACGCAGTATTTT
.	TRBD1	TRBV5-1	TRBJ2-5	CASSPGQGEGAETQYF	TGCGCCAGCAGCCCGGGACAGGGAGAGGGGGCAGAGACCCAGTACTTC
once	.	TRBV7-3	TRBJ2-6	CASSPPVGVGGANVLTF	TGTGCCAGCAGCCCCCCAGTAGGGGTCGGTGGGGCCAACGTCCTGACTTTC
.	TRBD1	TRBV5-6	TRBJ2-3	CASSTTTGSGTDTQYF	TGTGCCAGCAGCACCACGACAGGGTCAGGCACAGATACGCAGTATTTT
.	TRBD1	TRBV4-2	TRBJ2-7	CASSQDRDRGSYEQYF	TGTGCCAGCAGCCAAGATCGAGACAGGGGATCCTACGAGCAGTACTTC